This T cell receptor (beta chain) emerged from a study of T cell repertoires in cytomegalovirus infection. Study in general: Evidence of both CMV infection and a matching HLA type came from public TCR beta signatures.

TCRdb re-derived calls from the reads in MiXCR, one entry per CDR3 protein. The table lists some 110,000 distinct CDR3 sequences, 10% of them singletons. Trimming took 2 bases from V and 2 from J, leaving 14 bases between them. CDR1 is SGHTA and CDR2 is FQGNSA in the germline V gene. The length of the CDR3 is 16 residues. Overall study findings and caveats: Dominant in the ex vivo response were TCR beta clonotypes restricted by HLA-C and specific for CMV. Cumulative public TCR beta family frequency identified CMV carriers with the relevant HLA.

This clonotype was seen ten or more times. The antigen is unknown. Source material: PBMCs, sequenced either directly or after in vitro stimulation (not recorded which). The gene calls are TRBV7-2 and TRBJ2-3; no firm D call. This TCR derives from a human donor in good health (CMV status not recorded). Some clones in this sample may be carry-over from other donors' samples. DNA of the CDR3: TGTGCCAGCAGCTTACAACTAACGGGTTCCACAGATACGCAGTATTTT. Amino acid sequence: CASSLQLTGSTDTQYF. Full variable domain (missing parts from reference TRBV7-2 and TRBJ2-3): GAGVSQSPSNKVTEKGKDVELRCDPISGHTALYWYRQSLGQGLEFLIYFQGNSAPDKSGLPSDRFSAERTGGSVSTLTIQRTQQEDSAVYLCASSLQLTGSTDTQYFGPGTRLTVL.